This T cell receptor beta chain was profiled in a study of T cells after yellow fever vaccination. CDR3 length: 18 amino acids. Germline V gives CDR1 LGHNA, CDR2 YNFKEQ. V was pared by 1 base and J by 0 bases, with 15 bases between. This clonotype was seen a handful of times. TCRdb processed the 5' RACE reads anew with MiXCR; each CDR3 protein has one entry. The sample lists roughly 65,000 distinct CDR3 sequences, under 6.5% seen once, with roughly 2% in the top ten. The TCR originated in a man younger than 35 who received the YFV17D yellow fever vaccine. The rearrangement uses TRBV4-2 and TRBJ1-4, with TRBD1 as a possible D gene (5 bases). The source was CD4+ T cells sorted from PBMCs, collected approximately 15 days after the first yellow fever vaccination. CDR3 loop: CASSQGGRGAPTNEKLFF. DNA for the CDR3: TGTGCCAGCAGCCAAGGGGGGAGAGGGGCCCCAACTAATGAAAAACTGTTTTTT.